This is a list of T cell receptor beta chains from one sample in a study of blood T cell repertoires in COVID-19. Using immunoSEQ multiplex PCR, the repertoire was profiled, and TCRdb retains in-frame clones only, with some absent. The table has approximately 180,000 clones, 88% seen once. The sample taken for sequencing was peripheral blood. All receptors come from a man in his forties with active or convalescent COVID-19. CDR3s include the opening cysteine and the closing phenylalanine or tryptophan. Each record gives: J gene, D gene, clone size, V gene, CDR3 length, CDR3 DNA, CDR3 protein. D genes are given only for firm matches. A clone size is listed for some rows: how often the clone was seen (once, few, many), or a class if it is expanded.

>TRBJ1-2|TRBD1|NA|TRBV3-1/TRBV3-2|13
TGTGCCAGCAGCCATCGACAGGGTGCTGGCTACACCTTC
CASSHRQGAGYTF
>TRBJ1-1|TRBD1|NA|TRBV7-9|17
TGTGCCAGCAGCCCTGGAGGGGGCGGGGTTTTTAACACTGAAGCTTTCTTT
CASSPGGGGVFNTEAFF
>TRBJ2-7|NA|NA|TRBV19|17
TGTGCCAGTAGTACCTACGCCAGGGGTATGGCTTCCTACGAGCAGTACTTC
CASSTYARGMASYEQYF
>TRBJ1-2|NA|few|TRBV18|15
TGTGCCAGCTCACCACTTGATGACGGAGGAAATGGCTACACCTTC
CASSPLDDGGNGYTF
>TRBJ1-5|NA|NA|TRBV27|13
TGTGCCAGCAGTTTAAGAGGCGGTCAGCCCCAGCATTTT
CASSLRGGQPQHF
>TRBJ2-6|TRBD1|NA|TRBV7-9|17
TGTGCCAGCAGCTTAGGACAGGGGGCTTTTGGGGCCAACGTCCTGACTTTC
CASSLGQGAFGANVLTF
>TRBJ1-1|TRBD1|NA|TRBV5-4|16
TGTGCCAGCCAGCGACTGAGCACGACAGGGGGATTTGAAGCTTTCTTT
CASQRLSTTGGFEAFF
>TRBJ1-5|NA|NA|TRBV15|17
TGTGCCACCAGCAAAGGGGATGCCGGGGGGAAGGGTCAGCCCCAGCATTTT
CATSKGDAGGKGQPQHF
>TRBJ1-2|NA|NA|TRBV28|14
TGTGCCAGCAGGGCGGGGGCAGCTAACTATGGCTACACCTTC
CASRAGAANYGYTF
>TRBJ1-2|NA|NA|TRBV10-3|12
TGTGCCATCAGTGACAGGGGCTATGGCTACACCTTC
CAISDRGYGYTF
>TRBJ2-7|NA|once|TRBV7-2|13
TGTGCCAGCAGCTTAGCGGTCAGTTACGAGCAGTACTTC
CASSLAVSYEQYF
>TRBJ1-6|NA|NA|TRBV5-1|18
TGCGCCAGCAGCTTGATAGCCACCATGGACAGCCGAAATTCACCCCTCCACTTT
CASSLIATMDSRNSPLHF
>TRBJ1-1|NA|NA|TRBV13|16
TGTGCCAGCAGCTTAGTATCCTTACAGGGGAACACTGAAGCTTTCTTT
CASSLVSLQGNTEAFF
>TRBJ1-5|TRBD1|NA|TRBV19|17
TGTGCCAGTAGTCGAGGATCGGGACAGGGGATCAATCAGCCCCAGCATTTT
CASSRGSGQGINQPQHF
>TRBJ1-5|NA|NA|TRBV3-1/TRBV3-2|15
TGTGCCAGCAGCCAAGATGCGGGGAGGGATCAGCCCCAGCATTTT
CASSQDAGRDQPQHF
>TRBJ2-3|TRBD2|NA|TRBV27|17
TGTGCCAGCAGCCCATCGGGGGGGGGACTAGCAAGAGATACGCAGTATTTT
CASSPSGGGLARDTQYF
>TRBJ2-7|TRBD1|NA|TRBV18|15
TGTGCCAGCTCACAGGGGTGGACAGGGTCCTACGAGCAGTACTTC
CASSQGWTGSYEQYF
>TRBJ1-1|NA|NA|TRBV5-1|15
TGCGCCAGCAGCCGTACTCACACCGGGAGAACTGAAGCTTTCTTT
CASSRTHTGRTEAFF
>TRBJ2-3|NA|NA|TRBV7-2|14
TGTGCCAGCAGCTTAGGAGGGGGGGCTGGCACGCAGTATTTT
CASSLGGGAGTQYF
>TRBJ1-3|NA|NA|TRBV5-4|14
TGTGCCAGCAGCGCGGGAGATTCTGGAAACACCATATATTTT
CASSAGDSGNTIYF
>TRBJ2-5|NA|NA|TRBV5-8|15
TGTGCCAGCAGCTTGGCCGGGACAACCCGGGAGACCCAGTACTTC
CASSLAGTTRETQYF
>TRBJ1-4|NA|NA|TRBV5-4|13
TGTGCCAGCAGCCCGGACAGTCGCGAAAAACTGTTTTTT
CASSPDSREKLFF
>TRBJ1-4|TRBD1|NA|TRBV6-1|15
TGTGCCAGCAGTGAGGGACAGGGGGAAGATGAAAAACTGTTTTTT
CASSEGQGEDEKLFF
>TRBJ2-5|TRBD2|NA|TRBV3-1/TRBV3-2|19
TGTGCCAGCAGCTTAAGAGGGCTGGGATTAGCGGGACATCAAGAGACCCAGTACTTC
CASSLRGLGLAGHQETQYF
>TRBJ1-2|TRBD1|NA|TRBV27|14
TGTGCCAGCAGTTGGACAGGGGGGCACTATGGCTACACCTTC
CASSWTGGHYGYTF
>TRBJ1-2|NA|once|TRBV19|17
TGTGCCAGTAGCCCCCCAGGGCACCCGTTAGGTAACTATGGCTACACCTTC
CASSPPGHPLGNYGYTF
>TRBJ2-4|TRBD2|NA|TRBV14|15
TGTGCCAGCAGTTCTCGGGGGGTTTCCAAAAACATTCAGTACTTC
CASSSRGVSKNIQYF
>TRBJ1-4|NA|NA|TRBV19|16
TGTGCCAGTAGGAGGCGGAGAATCACAACTAATGAAAAACTGTTTTTT
CASRRRRITTNEKLFF
>TRBJ2-1|NA|NA|TRBV6-5|10
TGTGCCAGCCGGTTCAATGAGCAGTTCTTC
CASRFNEQFF
>TRBJ2-3|NA|NA|TRBV2|13
TGTGCCAGCAGTGACAGTTACACAGATACGCAGTATTTT
CASSDSYTDTQYF
>TRBJ1-1|NA|NA|TRBV5-5|14
TGTGCCAGCAGTTTTACTCCAGGGGTACCTGAAGCTTTCTTT
CASSFTPGVPEAFF
>TRBJ1-1|NA|NA|TRBV5-6|15
TGTGCCAGCAGCTTACAGGGCGGTTTGAACACTGAAGCTTTCTTT
CASSLQGGLNTEAFF
>TRBJ1-1|NA|once|TRBV28|16
TGTGCCAGCAGTTCAGGGCTCCTAATTATGAACACTGAAGCTTTCTTT
CASSSGLLIMNTEAFF
>TRBJ2-2|NA|NA|TRBV3-1/TRBV3-2|15
TGTGCCAGCAGCCAATCGGCGGGAAACACCGGGGAGCTGTTTTTT
CASSQSAGNTGELFF
>TRBJ2-2|TRBD2|few|TRBV5-6|16
TGTGCCAGCAGCTTGGGTCTAGCGGGGCTGACCGGGGAGCTGTTTTTT
CASSLGLAGLTGELFF
>TRBJ1-3|NA|NA|TRBV29-1|13
TGCAGCGTTGCGGTCGGCTCTGGAAACACCATATATTTT
CSVAVGSGNTIYF
>TRBJ2-5|TRBD1|few|TRBV19|14
TGTGCCAGTAGTGCTGGTTCGGGACAGGTCACCCAGTACTTC
CASSAGSGQVTQYF
>TRBJ2-7|NA|NA|TRBV7-9|14
TGTGCCAGCACCGAAGCGGCCTTTACCTACGAGCAGTACTTC
CASTEAAFTYEQYF
>TRBJ2-1|NA|NA|TRBV27|16
TGTGCCAGCAGCCCCTCGGTACGGGGAGCCTACAATGAGCAGTTCTTC
CASSPSVRGAYNEQFF
>TRBJ2-2|NA|NA|TRBV9|11
TGTGCCAGCAGCTCGGGTTTGGAGCTGTTTTTT
CASSSGLELFF
>TRBJ1-2|TRBD1|NA|TRBV2|13
TGTGCCAGCAGTTTTCAGGGGGCATTAGGCTACACCTTC
CASSFQGALGYTF
>TRBJ1-6|NA|NA|TRBV27|16
TGTGCCAGCAGTCCATCCCCGGTGGGCAGGGATTCACCCCTCCACTTT
CASSPSPVGRDSPLHF